The 5 T cell receptor beta chains reported below all come from one sample, sequenced in a study of technical replicates of blood from several donors. The method was immunoSEQ multiplex PCR; TCRdb's version includes in-frame clones alone and lacks a portion of them. The data contain about 75,000 clones, 95% to 98% of them singletons. The sample comprised T cells isolated from PBMCs. The source of these receptors is a human donor in good health.

The V and J genes are TRBV7-9 and TRBJ2-7; 9 nucleotides agree with TRBD1. Per the germline V gene, CDR1 is SEHNR and CDR2 is FQNEAQ (reference sequence). The CDR3 is 14 amino acids. V was clipped by 5 bases and J by 4 bases; unmatched bases: 6. CDR3 amino acids: CASSPRDRAYEQYF. CDR3 bases: TGTGCCAGCAGCCCTAGGGACAGGGCTTACGAGCAGTACTTC.

This clone was found once. CDR3 protein: CASSFSTPDRAEQYF. The CDR3 DNA follows: TGTGCCAGCAGCTTCTCTACCCCCGACAGGGCCGAGCAGTACTTC. V and J are TRBV11-2 and TRBJ2-7; TRBD1 matches 7 bases. Losses at the gene ends were 3 bases for V and 6 bases for J; bases not matched to a gene: 11. Per the germline V gene, CDR1 is SGHAT and CDR2 is FQNNGV. The CDR3 is 15 amino acids.

The rearrangement uses TRBV7-9 and TRBJ2-3, with 9 bases identical to TRBD2. The CDR3 is 18 residues long. Germline values: CDR1 SEHNR, CDR2 FQNEAQ (reference sequence). V lost 5 bases and J lost 2; bases outside the gene matches: 14. As DNA, the CDR3 is TGTGCCAGCAGCAGGCCCCTGAGGACTAGCGAATTCACAGATACGCAGTATTTT. Translation: CASSRPLRTSEFTDTQYF.

This chain links TRBV7-3 with TRBJ1-1; 7 nucleotides align to TRBD1. Germline CDR1 reads SGHTA; CDR2 reads FQGTGA. The CDR3 consists of 13 residues. V was clipped by 4 bases and J by 1 base; unmatched bases: 0. CDR3 DNA sequence: TGTGCCAGCAGCTGGACAGGGAACACTGAAGCTTTCTTT. This encodes CASSWTGNTEAFF. Combining the CDR3 with reference TRBV7-3 and TRBJ1-1 gives the whole variable domain GAGVSQTPSNKVTEKGKYVELRCDPISGHTALYWYRQSLGQGPEFLIYFQGTGAADDSGLPNDRFFAVRPEGSVSTLKIQRTERGDSAVYLCASSWTGNTEAFFGQGTRLTVV.

The rearrangement joins TRBV9 to TRBJ2-7; 8 positions match TRBD2. The germline gives CDR1 SGDLS, CDR2 YYNGEE. The CDR3 has 17 amino acids. With 0 bases clipped from V and 0 bases from J, the junction kept 8 bases outside the gene matches. The CDR3 here is CASSVGAGGSISYEQYF. The CDR3 nucleotides are TGTGCCAGCAGCGTAGGGGCGGGAGGATCGATCTCCTACGAGCAGTACTTC.